This T cell receptor (beta chain) appears in the sequencing data of a study of OX40 agonist ivuxolimab in advanced cancers. V was cut by 5 bases and J by 2 bases, with 9 bases left in between. In germline, CDR1 is KGHSH, CDR2 LQKENI. This CDR3 has 13 amino acids. This clone occurred once. Data came from immunoSEQ multiplex PCR; TCRdb stores just in-frame clones and leaves some out. The sample includes some 43,000 clones, about 83% of them seen just once. The chain links TRBV18 to TRBJ2-5; weak D call: TRBD1 (6 bases). The sequenced sample was CD4+ or CD8+ T cells sorted from blood, obtained in a trial of the OX40 agonist ivuxolimab. The sequence came from an adult with an advanced solid tumor such as melanoma, head and neck, liver or kidney cancer. CDR3 coding DNA: TGTGCCAGCTCAGTCGGACAGCAAGAGACCCAGTACTTC. Its translation is CASSVGQQETQYF. The entire variable domain, with the rest obtained from reference TRBV18 and TRBJ2-5, is as follows: NAGVMQNPRHLVRRRGQEARLRCSPMKGHSHVYWYRQLPEEGLKFMVYLQKENIIDESGMPKERFSAEFPKEGPSILRIQQVVRGDSAAYFCASSVGQQETQYFGPGTRLLVL.